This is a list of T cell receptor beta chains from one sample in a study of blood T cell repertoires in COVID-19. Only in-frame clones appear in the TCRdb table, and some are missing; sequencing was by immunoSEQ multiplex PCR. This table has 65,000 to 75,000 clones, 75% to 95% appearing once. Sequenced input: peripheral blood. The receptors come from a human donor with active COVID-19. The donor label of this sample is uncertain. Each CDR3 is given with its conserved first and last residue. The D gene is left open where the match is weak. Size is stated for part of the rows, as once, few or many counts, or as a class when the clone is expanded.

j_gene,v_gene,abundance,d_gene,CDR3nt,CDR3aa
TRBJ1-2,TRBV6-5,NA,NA,TGTGCCAGCAGTTTTGCCGCAACAGGGACTAACTATGGCTACACCTTC,CASSFAATGTNYGYTF
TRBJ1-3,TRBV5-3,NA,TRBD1,TGTGCCAGAAGCTTGAAGACAGGGGGCGAGCCAGGAAACACCATATATTTT,CARSLKTGGEPGNTIYF
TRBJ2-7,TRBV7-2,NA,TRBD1,TGTGCCAGCAGCTTTGGACAGGGGGGCCACGAGCAGTACTTC,CASSFGQGGHEQYF
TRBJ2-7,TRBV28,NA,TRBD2,TGTGCCAGCACCCTAGCGGGTACTGTCCACGAGCAGTACTTC,CASTLAGTVHEQYF
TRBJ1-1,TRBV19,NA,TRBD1,TGTGCCAGTAGTATCATACGACAGGGCACTGAAGCTTTCTTT,CASSIIRQGTEAFF
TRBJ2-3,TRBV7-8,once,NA,TGTGCCAGCAGCTTATCAGGGACCAGGGGAGATACGCAGTATTTT,CASSLSGTRGDTQYF
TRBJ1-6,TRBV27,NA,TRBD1,TGTGCCAGCAGTCGGACAGGGAAGCATCTCTATAATTCACCCCTCCACTTT,CASSRTGKHLYNSPLHF
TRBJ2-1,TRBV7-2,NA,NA,TGTGCCAGCAGCTTAATCAAAACAGGGAACTACAATGAGCAGTTCTTC,CASSLIKTGNYNEQFF
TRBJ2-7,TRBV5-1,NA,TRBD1,TGCGCCAGCAGTCGAGCCGGGACAGGGCCCTACGAGCAGTACTTC,CASSRAGTGPYEQYF
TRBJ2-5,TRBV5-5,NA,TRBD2,TGTGCCAGCAGCTTTACTAGCGGGAGAGAGACCCAGTACTTC,CASSFTSGRETQYF
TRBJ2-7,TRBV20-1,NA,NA,TGCAGTGCTAGTCTCACAGGGCTAACCTACGAGCAGTACTTC,CSASLTGLTYEQYF
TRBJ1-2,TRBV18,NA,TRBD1,TGTGCCAGCTCACCCGGGACAGGCCGCTTCAAATTCGGCTACACCTTC,CASSPGTGRFKFGYTF
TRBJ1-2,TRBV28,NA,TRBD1,TGTGCCAGCAGTTCGGGACAGGGGACTGTTGGCTACACCTTC,CASSSGQGTVGYTF
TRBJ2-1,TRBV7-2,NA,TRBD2,TGTGCCAGCAGCTTAAAGGGACTAGCGGGAGGATACAATGAGCAGTTCTTC,CASSLKGLAGGYNEQFF
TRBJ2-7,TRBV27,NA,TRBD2,TGTGCCAGCAGTTTAACAGTCAGTAGCGGGTACGAGCAGTACTTC,CASSLTVSSGYEQYF
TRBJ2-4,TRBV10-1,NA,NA,TGCGCCAGCAGCTCCGGACAGTATCTGAACATTCAGTACTTC,CASSSGQYLNIQYF
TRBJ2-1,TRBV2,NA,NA,TGTGCCAGCAGCCGAGACTCCCCGAGCTCCTACAATGAGCAGTTCTTC,CASSRDSPSSYNEQFF
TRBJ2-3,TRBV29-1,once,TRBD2,TGCAGCGTTGCTGTGCGACTAGCGGTTAGCACAGATACGCAGTATTTT,CSVAVRLAVSTDTQYF
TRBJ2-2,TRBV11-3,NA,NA,TGTGCCAGCAGGGTGAGGTCGGGGGCCGGGGAGCTGTTTTTT,CASRVRSGAGELFF
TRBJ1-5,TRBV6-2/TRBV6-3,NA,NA,TGTGCCAGCAGTTACCGCGGACAGCCGAATCAGCCCCAGCATTTT,CASSYRGQPNQPQHF
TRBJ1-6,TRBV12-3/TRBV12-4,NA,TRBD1,TGTGCCAGCAGTTTCCAGGGGGACTCACCCCTCCACTTT,CASSFQGDSPLHF
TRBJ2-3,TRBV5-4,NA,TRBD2,TGTGCCAGCAGCCCTCCAGGGGCTAGCGGGAGGGGCACAGATACGCAGTATTTT,CASSPPGASGRGTDTQYF
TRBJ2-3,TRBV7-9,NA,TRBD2,TGTGCCAGCAGCAGTAGCGGGCCCGCTAGCACAGATACGCAGTATTTT,CASSSSGPASTDTQYF
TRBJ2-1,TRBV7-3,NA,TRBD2,TGTGCCAGCAGCCCGACTAGCGGGCACTACAATGAGCAGTTCTTC,CASSPTSGHYNEQFF
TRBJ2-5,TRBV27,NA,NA,TGTGCCAGCAGTTTCAGTCAACAAGAGACCCAGTACTTC,CASSFSQQETQYF
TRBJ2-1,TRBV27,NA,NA,TGTGCCACCGGCCGGGGTGGAAATGAGCAGTTCTTC,CATGRGGNEQFF
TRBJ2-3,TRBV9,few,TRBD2,TGTGCCAGCAGCGTAGGTGGACTAGCGGGTGTAGATACGCAGTATTTT,CASSVGGLAGVDTQYF
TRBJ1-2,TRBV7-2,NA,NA,TGTGCCAGCAGCTCCCGGGACAACGCCTATGGCTACACCTTC,CASSSRDNAYGYTF
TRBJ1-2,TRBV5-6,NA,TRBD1,TGTGCCAGCAGCCGGACAGGGTTCATCTATGGCTACACCTTC,CASSRTGFIYGYTF
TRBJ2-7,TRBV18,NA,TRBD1,TGTGCCAGCTCACCACCTACGGGACAGGGGAGGTACGAGCAGTACTTC,CASSPPTGQGRYEQYF
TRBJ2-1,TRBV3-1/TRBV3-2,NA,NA,TGTGCCAGCAGCCTAAGGGGGGGCTACAATGAGCAGTTCTTC,CASSLRGGYNEQFF
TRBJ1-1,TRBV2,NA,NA,TGTGCCAGCAGCGGGGAAAAGAACACTGAAGCTTTCTTT,CASSGEKNTEAFF
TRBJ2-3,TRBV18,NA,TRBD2,TGTGCCAGCTCCCCCGGGACTAGCGGGACAGATACGCAGTATTTT,CASSPGTSGTDTQYF
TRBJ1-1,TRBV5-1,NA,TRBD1,TGCGCCAGCAGCACAGGACAGGTGACGAACACTGAAGCTTTCTTT,CASSTGQVTNTEAFF
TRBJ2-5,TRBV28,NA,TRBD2,TGTGCCAGCAGTGGGAGACTAGCGGGCCAAGAGACCCAGTACTTC,CASSGRLAGQETQYF
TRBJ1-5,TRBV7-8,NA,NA,TGTGCCAGCAGCTCTTCAGGGAGCAATCAGCCCCAGCATTTT,CASSSSGSNQPQHF
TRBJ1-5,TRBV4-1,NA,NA,TGCGCCAGCAGCCAAGATGGAGGGACCGATAATCAGCCCCAGCATTTT,CASSQDGGTDNQPQHF
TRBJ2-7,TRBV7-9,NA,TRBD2,TGTGCCAGCAGCTTAGCAGCGGGGCGCGGGGACTTC,CASSLAAGRGDF
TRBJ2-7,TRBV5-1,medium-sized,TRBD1,TGCGCCAGCAGCCCCAACGGACAGGGGCTTATTGACGAGCAGTACTTC,CASSPNGQGLIDEQYF
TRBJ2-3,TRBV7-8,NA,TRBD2,TGTGCCAGCAGCTCCCGGACTAGCGGAGATACGCAGTATTTT,CASSSRTSGDTQYF
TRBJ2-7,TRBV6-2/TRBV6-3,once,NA,TGTGCCAGCAGTTCCCCCCCATACGAGCAGTACTTC,CASSSPPYEQYF
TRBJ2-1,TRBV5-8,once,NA,TGTGCCAGCAGCTTGCCTCCGTGGCAGGGTAATGAGCAGTTCTTC,CASSLPPWQGNEQFF
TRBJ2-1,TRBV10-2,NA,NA,TGCGCCAGCAGTCGAGGGTGGCAGTCCAATGAGCAGTTCTTC,CASSRGWQSNEQFF
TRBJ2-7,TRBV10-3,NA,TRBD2,TGTGCCATCAGGGGGGGTCTAGCGGGAAACTACGAGCAGTACTTC,CAIRGGLAGNYEQYF
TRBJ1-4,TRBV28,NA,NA,TGTGCCAGCAGTCAATATAACAACCCTGAAAAACTGTTTTTT,CASSQYNNPEKLFF
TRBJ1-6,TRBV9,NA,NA,TGTGCCAGCAGCGTGGGAGGCGGGTCTGGATCACCCCTCCACTTT,CASSVGGGSGSPLHF
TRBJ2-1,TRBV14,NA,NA,TGTGCCAGCAGCCAAGCCTATGAGCAGTTCTTC,CASSQAYEQFF
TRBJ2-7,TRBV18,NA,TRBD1,TGTGCCAGCTCACCCGGACAGGGAGTTTCCTACGAGCAGTACTTC,CASSPGQGVSYEQYF
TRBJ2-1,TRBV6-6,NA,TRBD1,TGTGCCAGCAGCCAGGACAGGGGTCGTAGCAATGAGCAGTTCTTC,CASSQDRGRSNEQFF
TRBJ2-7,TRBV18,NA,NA,TGTGCCAGCTCACCACCGGGACTCTGGGGCCACGAGCAGTACTTC,CASSPPGLWGHEQYF
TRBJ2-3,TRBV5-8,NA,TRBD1,TGTGCCAGCAGCGACGGGACAGGGGCAGATACGCAGTATTTT,CASSDGTGADTQYF